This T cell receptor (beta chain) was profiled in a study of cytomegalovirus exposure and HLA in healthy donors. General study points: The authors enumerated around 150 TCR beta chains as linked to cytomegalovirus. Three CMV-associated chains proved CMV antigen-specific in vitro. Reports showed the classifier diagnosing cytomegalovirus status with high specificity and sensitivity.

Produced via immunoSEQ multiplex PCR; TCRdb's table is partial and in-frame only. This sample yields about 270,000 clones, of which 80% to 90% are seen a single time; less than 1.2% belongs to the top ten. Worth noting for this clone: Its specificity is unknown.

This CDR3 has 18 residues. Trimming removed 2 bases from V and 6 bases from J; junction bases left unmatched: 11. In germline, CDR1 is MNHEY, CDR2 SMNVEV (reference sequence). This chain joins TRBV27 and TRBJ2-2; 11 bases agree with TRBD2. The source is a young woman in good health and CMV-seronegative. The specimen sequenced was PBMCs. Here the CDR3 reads CASSLLASGGIRAGELFF. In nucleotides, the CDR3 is TGTGCCAGCAGTTTACTGGCTAGCGGGGGGATCAGAGCCGGGGAGCTGTTTTTT.